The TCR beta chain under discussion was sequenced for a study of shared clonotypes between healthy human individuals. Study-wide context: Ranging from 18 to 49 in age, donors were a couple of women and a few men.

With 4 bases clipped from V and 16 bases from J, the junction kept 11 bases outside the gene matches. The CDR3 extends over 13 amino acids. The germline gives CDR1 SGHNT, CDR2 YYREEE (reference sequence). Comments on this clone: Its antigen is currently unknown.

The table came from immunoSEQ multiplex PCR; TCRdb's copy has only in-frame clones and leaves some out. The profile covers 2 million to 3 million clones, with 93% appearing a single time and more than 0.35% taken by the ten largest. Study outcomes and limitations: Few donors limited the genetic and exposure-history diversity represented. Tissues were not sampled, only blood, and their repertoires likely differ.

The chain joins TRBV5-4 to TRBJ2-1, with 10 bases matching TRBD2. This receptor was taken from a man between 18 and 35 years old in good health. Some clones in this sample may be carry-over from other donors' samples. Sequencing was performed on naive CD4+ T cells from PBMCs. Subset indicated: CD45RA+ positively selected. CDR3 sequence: CASSPGTSDRSFF. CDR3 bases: TGTGCCAGCAGCCCAGGGACTAGCGATCGGAGCTTCTTC. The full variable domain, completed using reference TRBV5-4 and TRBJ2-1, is ETGVTQSPTHLIKTRGQQVTLRCSSQSGHNTVSWYQQALGQGPQFIFQYYREEENGRGNFPPRFSGLQFPNYSSELNVNALELDDSALYLCASSPGTSDRSFFGPGTRLTVL.